This entry lists 2 T cell receptor beta chains sequenced from one sample in a study of a mutant IDH1 vaccine in newly diagnosed glioma. These receptors lack a known antigen. Sample time point: week 23, last vaccination. In every dose of vaccine, 300 ug of mutant IDH1 20-mer peptide was given alongside topical imiquimod. Method: immunoSEQ multiplex PCR; TCRdb's copy keeps in-frame clones and lacks some. The sample gives approximately 67,000 clones, over 75% of which show up once; more than 10% is in the top ten. This sample comprised PBMCs, obtained from a glioma patient whose treatment included an IDH1 peptide vaccine. These receptors came from a man between 18 and 35 years old with glioma.

The chain carries TRBV2 and TRBJ2-1; 10 nucleotides match TRBD2. CDR1 and CDR2 (germline): SNHLY, FYNNEI. The junction had 2 bases not matched to a gene; V was cut back by 2 bases and J by 4 bases. The CDR3 has 15 amino acids. DNA of the CDR3: TGTGCCAGCAGTGAACTAGCGGGAGTTTACAATGAGCAGTTCTTC. Its translation is CASSELAGVYNEQFF.

The genes are TRBV19 and TRBJ1-5; D may be TRBD1 (6 bases). With 7 bases removed from V and 4 bases from J, the gap between germline ends came to 17 bases. The CDR3 extends over 15 amino acids. Germline CDR1 is LNHDA and CDR2 is SQIVND (reference sequence). The CDR3 bases are TGTGCCAGTAATGTTTACGGACAGTTTAATCAGCCCCAGCATTTT. Protein: CASNVYGQFNQPQHF.